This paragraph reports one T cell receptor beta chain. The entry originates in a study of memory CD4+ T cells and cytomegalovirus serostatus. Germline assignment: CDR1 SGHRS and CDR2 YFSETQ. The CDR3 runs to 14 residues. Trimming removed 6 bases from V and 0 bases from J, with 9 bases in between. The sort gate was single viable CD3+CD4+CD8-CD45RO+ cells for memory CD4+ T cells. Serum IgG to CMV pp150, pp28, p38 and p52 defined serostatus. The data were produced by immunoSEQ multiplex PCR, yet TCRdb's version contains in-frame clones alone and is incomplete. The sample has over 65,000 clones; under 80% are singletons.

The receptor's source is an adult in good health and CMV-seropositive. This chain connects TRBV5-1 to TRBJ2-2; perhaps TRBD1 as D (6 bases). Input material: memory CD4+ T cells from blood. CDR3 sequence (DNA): TGCGCCAGCACAGGGACAACGAACACCGGGGAGCTGTTTTTT. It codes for CASTGTTNTGELFF.